The 22 T cell receptor beta chains below all came from one sample that was sequenced in a study of T cell clonotyping in hematopoietic cell transplantation. Repertoires were generated with immunoSEQ multiplex PCR, while TCRdb's copy carries only in-frame clones and drops some. The sample has approximately 12,000 clones, 75% to 90% seen once. The sample consisted of PBMCs, taken 100 days after allogeneic stem cell transplant. Receptor source: a female patient between 55 and 75 years old who had an allogeneic stem cell transplant from an unrelated donor, so the T cells may come from the graft donor. Some clones in this sample may be carry-over from other donors' samples.

This clone was seen a single time. This chain uses TRBV30 with TRBJ1-4; a possible D gene is TRBD1 (6 bases). Germline V gene data show CDR1 as GTSNPN and CDR2 as SVGIG (reference sequence). The CDR3 totals 14 residues. The ends were cut back, 0 bases at V and 4 bases at J, with 9 bases in the middle. This CDR3 reads CAWSVGAGNEKLFF. CDR3 nucleotides: TGTGCCTGGAGTGTGGGGGCGGGTAATGAAAAACTGTTTTTT. Full variable domain (remainder filled in from reference TRBV30 and TRBJ1-4): SQTIHQWPATLVQPVGSPLSLECTVEGTSNPNLYWYRQAAGRGLQLLFYSVGIGQISSEVPQNLSASRPQDRQFILSSKKLLLSDSGFYLCAWSVGAGNEKLFFGSGTQLSVL.

The rearrangement links TRBV6-5 to TRBJ1-3; TRBD1 agrees at 8 bases. CDR1 and CDR2 (germline): MNHEY, SVGAGI. The CDR3 consists of 16 residues. J gave up 2 bases and V 2 bases, and 5 bases lay outside the gene matches. CDR3 sequence reads: CASSYVAGGTGNTIYF. In DNA, the CDR3 is TGTGCCAGCAGTTACGTCGCAGGGGGCACTGGAAACACCATATATTTT.

V and J are TRBV9 and TRBJ1-1; possible D gene TRBD1, 6 bases. CDR3 length: 14 residues. Trimming pared 5 bases from V and 0 bases from J, leaving 11 bases between. The germline V gene has CDR1 SGDLS and CDR2 YYNGEE. CDR3 DNA: TGTGCCAGCAGTCTCAGGGGATTGAACACTGAAGCTTTCTTT. Encoded protein: CASSLRGLNTEAFF. Full variable domain (missing parts from reference TRBV9 and TRBJ1-1): DSGVTQTPKHLITATGQRVTLRCSPRSGDLSVYWYQQSLDQGLQFLIQYYNGEERAKGNILERFSAQQFPDLHSELNLSSLELGDSALYFCASSLRGLNTEAFFGQGTRLTVV.

The rearrangement links TRBV7-2 to TRBJ2-5; D remains unclear. The V gene lost 0 bases and the J gene lost 2 bases, with 4 bases spanning the gap. There are 13 residues in the CDR3. Germline values: CDR1 SGHTA, CDR2 FQGNSA. CDR3 sequence: CASSLAAQETQYF. As DNA, the CDR3 is TGTGCCAGCAGCTTAGCGGCTCAAGAGACCCAGTACTTC. Combining the CDR3 with reference TRBV7-2 and TRBJ2-5 gives the whole variable domain GAGVSQSPSNKVTEKGKDVELRCDPISGHTALYWYRQSLGQGLEFLIYFQGNSAPDKSGLPSDRFSAERTGGSVSTLTIQRTQQEDSAVYLCASSLAAQETQYFGPGTRLLVL.

The V call is TRBV4-1, the J call TRBJ1-1; D possibly corresponds to TRBD1 (6 bases). The V gene's germline CDR1 is MGHRA and CDR2 YSYEKL. Trimming took 6 bases from V and 4 from J, leaving 12 bases between them. The CDR3 has 13 residues. CDR3 region: CASRRGASTEAFF. The DNA of the CDR3 is TGCGCCAGCAGACGGGGGGCGAGCACTGAAGCTTTCTTT.

V and J are TRBV6-5 and TRBJ1-1, with D maybe TRBD1 (5 bases). This CDR3 is 13 amino acids long. Trimming removed 0 bases from V and 13 bases from J, with 15 bases in between. The germline V gene has CDR1 MNHEY and CDR2 SVGAGI. CDR3 region: CASSYSQVSDNFF. The DNA for the CDR3 is TGTGCCAGCAGTTACTCTCAGGTTTCGGACAATTTCTTT.

The chain uses TRBV11-3 and TRBJ2-1; D possibly uses TRBD1 or TRBD2 (5 bases each). Germline values: CDR1 SGHNT, CDR2 YENEEA. Trimming cost V 7 bases and J 0 bases, with 16 bases left between them. The CDR3 loop spans 16 amino acids. CDR3 residues: CASTDEGSYSYNEQFF. The CDR3 bases are TGTGCCAGCACCGACGAGGGGTCATACTCCTACAATGAGCAGTTCTTC.

The chain uses TRBV15 and TRBJ2-2; TRBD2 matches 8 bases. Trimming took 5 bases from V and 3 from J; bases not matched to a gene: 11. The CDR3 totals 17 residues. CDR1 is LNHNV and CDR2 is YYDKDF in the germline V gene (reference sequence). The CDR3, as DNA: TGTGCCACCAGCTCCCCCCGGGGGGGAGGCCACACCGGGGAGCTGTTTTTT. Translation: CATSSPRGGGHTGELFF.

The CDR3 DNA sequence: TGTGCCAGCAGCCGCACCGGTGAAAAACTGTTTTTT. This translates into CASSRTGEKLFF. This chain connects TRBV11-3 to TRBJ1-4; D not resolved. V lost 5 bases and J 7 bases, leaving 8 bases between the germline ends. CDR1 is SGHNT, CDR2 YENEEA, per germline. The CDR3 consists of 12 residues.

DNA of the CDR3: TGTGCCAGCAGCTCCCGGGCCATGAACACTGAAGCTTTCTTT. This gives the protein CASSSRAMNTEAFF. The chain employs TRBV7-6 and TRBJ1-1; D is unclear. The germline V and J ends were trimmed by 4 bases and 0 bases, with 9 bases remaining between them. Germline-derived CDR1 and CDR2 are SGHVS and FNYEAQ. This CDR3 has 14 residues.

This chain links TRBV7-8 with TRBJ2-1; D is perhaps TRBD1 (6 bases). The CDR3 has 15 residues. V was clipped by 1 base and J by 0 bases, with 7 bases between them. Germline V gives CDR1 SGHVS, CDR2 FQNEAQ. CDR3 loop: CASSLGRGSYNEQFF. The CDR3 DNA sequence: TGTGCCAGCAGCTTAGGCAGGGGCTCCTACAATGAGCAGTTCTTC.

The chain couples TRBV9 to TRBJ2-2, with D uncertain. CDR1 and CDR2 (germline): SGDLS, YYNGEE. With 4 bases removed from V and 1 base from J, the gap between germline ends came to 8 bases. CDR3 length: 14 amino acids. CDR3 nucleotide sequence: TGTGCCAGCAGCACGCAAGGGAACACCGGGGAGCTGTTTTTT. Protein product: CASSTQGNTGELFF.

The CDR3 nucleotides are TGCGCCAGCAGTGAGGCCCCTAAACAGCCCCAGCATTTT. Encoded protein: CASSEAPKQPQHF. V gene TRBV10-2 combines with J gene TRBJ1-5; D remains ambiguous. The CDR3 spans 13 residues. The V gene lost 2 bases and the J gene lost 7 bases, with 9 bases spanning the gap. Germline CDR1 reads WSHSY; CDR2 reads SAAADI.

By frequency in the sample, this clone is medium-sized. V is TRBV9 and J is TRBJ2-7; 7 nucleotides agree with TRBD1. The ends lost 4 bases at V and 6 bases at J; junction bases unmatched: 13. Germline V lookup: CDR1 SGDLS, CDR2 YYNGEE. The CDR3 sequence is 15 residues long. The DNA for the CDR3 is TGTGCCAGCAGCCTAGACGACAGGGTGTCCGGCGAGCAGTACTTC. It translates to CASSLDDRVSGEQYF.

The chain recombines TRBV19 with TRBJ1-1; D is unresolved. This CDR3 spans 14 amino acids. Germline CDR1 LNHDA, CDR2 SQIVND (reference sequence). Trimming left V 8 bases short and J 0 bases short, with 13 bases between. The CDR3 DNA is TGTGCCAGTTCAGAAGGGCCTATGAACACTGAAGCTTTCTTT. It specifies CASSEGPMNTEAFF.

This chain connects TRBV6-5 to TRBJ1-4; no clear D gene. The CDR3 has 13 amino acids. V gave up 10 bases and J gave up 5 bases, with 14 bases separating them. The germline V gene has CDR1 MNHEY and CDR2 SVGAGI. The CDR3 DNA reads TGTGCCACTAAAGGGAGAGTCAATGAAAAACTGTTTTTT. Translation gives CATKGRVNEKLFF.

The chain combines TRBV4-1 with TRBJ1-1; D gene unclear. V was pared by 0 bases and J by 4 bases, with 3 bases between. Germline V gene sequence: CDR1 MGHRA, CDR2 YSYEKL. The CDR3 totals 12 residues. In nucleotides, the CDR3 is TGCGCCAGCAGCCAAGATCGCACTGAAGCTTTCTTT. It codes for CASSQDRTEAFF.

This chain connects TRBV6-4 to TRBJ1-5; D is undetermined. Germline V gives CDR1 MRHNA, CDR2 SNTAGT. The CDR3 is made up of 13 amino acids. V dropped 8 bases and J dropped 5 bases, with 13 bases sitting between them. CDR3 DNA: TGTGCCAGCTCCTCCGAAGAGCATCAGCCCCAGCATTTT. Its translation is CASSSEEHQPQHF.

This rearrangement joins TRBV7-9 to TRBJ1-1; 7 bases align to TRBD1. Trimming cost V 5 bases and J 2 bases; bases outside gene matches: 11. Germline CDR1 and CDR2: SEHNR and FQNEAQ (reference sequence). CDR3 size: 16 residues. The CDR3 sequence is CASSKTGPRSNTEAFF. Written as DNA, the CDR3 is TGTGCCAGCAGCAAGACAGGGCCGAGGAGTAACACTGAAGCTTTCTTT.

The rearrangement joins TRBV5-6 to TRBJ2-7; TRBD2 aligns across 9 bases. After removal of 5 bases from V and 2 bases from J, the junction contained 8 bases not matched to a gene. CDR1 and CDR2 (germline): SGHDT, YYEEEE. The CDR3 has 15 amino acids. In nucleotides, the CDR3 is TGTGCCAGCAGTTACTCTACTAGCGGGCCCTACGAGCAGTACTTC. Its protein product is CASSYSTSGPYEQYF.

The chain joins TRBV10-3 to TRBJ1-4; D ambiguous. The CDR3 runs 14 residues. Germline CDR1 ENHRY, CDR2 SYGVKD. The V and J ends lost 7 bases and 5 bases respectively, with 14 bases between them. This chain's CDR3 is CAIKSGLGNEKLFF. The CDR3 coding sequence is TGTGCCATCAAATCCGGTTTGGGGAATGAAAAACTGTTTTTT.

This clone showed up just once. The rearrangement uses TRBV9 and TRBJ2-1; the D is unclear. The germline V gene encodes CDR1 SGDLS and CDR2 YYNGEE. Trimming cost V 3 bases and J 6 bases, with 10 bases left between them. The CDR3 runs to 13 residues. As DNA, the CDR3 is TGTGCCAGCAGCGCCCGACTGGCCAATGAGCAGTTCTTC. Protein product: CASSARLANEQFF.